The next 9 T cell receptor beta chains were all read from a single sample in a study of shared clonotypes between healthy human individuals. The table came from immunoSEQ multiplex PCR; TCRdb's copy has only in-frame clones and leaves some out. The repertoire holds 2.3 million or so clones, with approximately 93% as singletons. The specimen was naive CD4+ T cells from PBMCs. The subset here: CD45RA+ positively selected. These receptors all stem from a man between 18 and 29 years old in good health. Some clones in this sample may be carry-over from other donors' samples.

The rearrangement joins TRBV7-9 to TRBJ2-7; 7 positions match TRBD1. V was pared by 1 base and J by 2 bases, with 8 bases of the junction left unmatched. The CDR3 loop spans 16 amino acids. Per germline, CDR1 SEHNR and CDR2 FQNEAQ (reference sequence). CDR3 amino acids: CASSLETGEGPYEQYF. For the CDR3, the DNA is TGTGCCAGCAGCTTAGAAACAGGGGAAGGGCCCTACGAGCAGTACTTC.

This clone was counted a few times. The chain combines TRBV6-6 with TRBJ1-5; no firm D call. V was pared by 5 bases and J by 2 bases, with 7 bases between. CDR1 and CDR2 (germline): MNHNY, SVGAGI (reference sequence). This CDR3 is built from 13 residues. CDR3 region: CASSPLGNQPQHF. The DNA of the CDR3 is TGTGCCAGCAGTCCCTTAGGCAATCAGCCCCAGCATTTT.

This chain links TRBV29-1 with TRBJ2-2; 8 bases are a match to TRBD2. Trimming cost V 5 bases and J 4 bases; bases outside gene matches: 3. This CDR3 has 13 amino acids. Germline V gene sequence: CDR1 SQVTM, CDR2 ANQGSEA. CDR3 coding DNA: TGCAGCGTTACTAGCGGCCCCACCGGGGAGCTGTTTTTT. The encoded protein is CSVTSGPTGELFF.

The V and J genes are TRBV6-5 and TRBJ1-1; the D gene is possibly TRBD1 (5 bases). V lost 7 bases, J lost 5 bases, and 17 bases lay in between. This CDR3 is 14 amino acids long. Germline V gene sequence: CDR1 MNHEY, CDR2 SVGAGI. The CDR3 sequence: CASMGGYRGTEAFF. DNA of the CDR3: TGTGCCAGCATGGGGGGATATCGGGGGACTGAAGCTTTCTTT.

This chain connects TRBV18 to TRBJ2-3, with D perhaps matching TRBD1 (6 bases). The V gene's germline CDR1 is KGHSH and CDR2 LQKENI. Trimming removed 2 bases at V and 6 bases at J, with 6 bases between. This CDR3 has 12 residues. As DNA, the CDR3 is TGTGCCAGCTCACCAGACAGGGATACGCAGTATTTT. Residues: CASSPDRDTQYF.

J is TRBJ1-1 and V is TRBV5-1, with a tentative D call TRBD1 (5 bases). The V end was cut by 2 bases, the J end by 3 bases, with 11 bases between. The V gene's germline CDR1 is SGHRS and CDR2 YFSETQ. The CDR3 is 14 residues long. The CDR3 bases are TGCGCCAGCAGCTTTGGGGGTCGAGACACTGAAGCTTTCTTT. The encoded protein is CASSFGGRDTEAFF.

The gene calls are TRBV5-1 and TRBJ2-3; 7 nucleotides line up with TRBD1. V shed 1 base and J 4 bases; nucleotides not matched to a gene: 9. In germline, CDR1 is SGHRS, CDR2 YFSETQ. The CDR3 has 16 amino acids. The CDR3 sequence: CASSLSPDRMADTQYF. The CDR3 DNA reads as TGCGCCAGCAGCTTGTCCCCGGACAGGATGGCAGATACGCAGTATTTT.

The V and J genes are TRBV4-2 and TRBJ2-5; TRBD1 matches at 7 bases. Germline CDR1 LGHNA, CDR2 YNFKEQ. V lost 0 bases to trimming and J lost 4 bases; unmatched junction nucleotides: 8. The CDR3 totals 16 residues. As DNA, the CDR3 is TGTGCCAGCAGCCAAGATCTCGCGACAGGGTTAGAGACCCAGTACTTC. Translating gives CASSQDLATGLETQYF.

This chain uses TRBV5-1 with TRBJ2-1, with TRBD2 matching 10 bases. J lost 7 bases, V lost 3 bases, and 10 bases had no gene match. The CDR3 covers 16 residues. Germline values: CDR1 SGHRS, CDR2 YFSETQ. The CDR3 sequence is CASSSLPSGSGNEQFF. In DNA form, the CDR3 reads TGCGCCAGCAGCTCGTTACCTAGCGGGAGTGGTAATGAGCAGTTCTTC.